Reported below is one T cell receptor (beta chain). From germline, CDR1 is SGHTA and CDR2 FQGTGA. The CDR3 contains 16 residues. V was pared by 5 bases and J by 2 bases, with 10 bases of the junction left unmatched. The sample is drawn from a study of blood T cell repertoires in COVID-19. Original processing methods: The assay estimated nucleated cells by amplifying reference gene primers. Sequencing used immunoSEQ multiplex PCR; TCRdb keeps in-frame clones, though not all of them. V, J and clone size reflect that table, while D and trimming were determined from the DNA. The profile shows 100,000 to 150,000 clones, less than 90% of them singletons.

The sequencing sample was made of peripheral blood. The clonotype originates from a woman aged 25-40 years who had recovered from COVID-19. V gene TRBV7-3 combines with J gene TRBJ2-3; TRBD2 matches 7 bases. CDR3 sequence: CASSKTSSPPTDTQYF. For the CDR3, the DNA is TGTGCCAGCAGCAAGACTAGCTCCCCCCCCACAGATACGCAGTATTTT.